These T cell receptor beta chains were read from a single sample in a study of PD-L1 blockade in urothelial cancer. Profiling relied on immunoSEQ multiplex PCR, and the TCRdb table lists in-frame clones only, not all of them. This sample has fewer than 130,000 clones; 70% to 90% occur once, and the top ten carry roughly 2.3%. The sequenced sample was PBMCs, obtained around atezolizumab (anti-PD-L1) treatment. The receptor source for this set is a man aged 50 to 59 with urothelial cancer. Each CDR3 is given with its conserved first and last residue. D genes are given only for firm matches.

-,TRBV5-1,CASSLAGSNEKLFF
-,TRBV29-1,CSLKPLVRDTEAFF
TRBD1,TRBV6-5,CASSGDRGPGTF
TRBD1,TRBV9,CASSVAGTGGSGTEAFF
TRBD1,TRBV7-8,CASSYRDRAEAFF
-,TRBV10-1,CATSFGGNEQFF
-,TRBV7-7,CAVGGARHEQYF
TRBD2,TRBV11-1,CASSRGTSGSQGEQFF
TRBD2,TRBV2,CASSVRGGETQYF
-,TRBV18,CASSPNRLQETQYF
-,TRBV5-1,CASSLQGTGELFF
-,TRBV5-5,CASSLAEQGSYEQYF
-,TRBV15,CATSRDDPGSNTEAFF
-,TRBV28,CASSPIKGGETQYF
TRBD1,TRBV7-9,CASSLLQGFADTQYF
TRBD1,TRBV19,CASSVIFQGANTEAFF
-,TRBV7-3,CASSLTAFSNTGELFF
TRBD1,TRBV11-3,CASSYDRGSYNEQFF
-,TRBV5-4,CASSWGQGYNEQFF
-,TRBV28,CASSSPTGYTEAFF
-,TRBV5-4,CASSPQVSSYNEQFF
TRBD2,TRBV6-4,CASSDSKRTSGRAVSAGETQYF
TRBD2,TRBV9,CASSAIAGGRETQYF
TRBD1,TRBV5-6,CASSLRRRGGDWTNEQFF
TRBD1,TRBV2,CASRPGQGNRYEQYF
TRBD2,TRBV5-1,CASSLGSGVYEQYF
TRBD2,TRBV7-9,CASSQTSGSYEQYF
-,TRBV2,CASSVNRAGQPQHF